This TCR beta chain came from a study of blood T cells in healthy people across ages. On this clonotype: As yet, its antigen is unknown.

The CDR3 is made up of 14 amino acids. Germline CDR1 DFQATT, CDR2 SNEGSKA (reference sequence). The V and J ends lost 5 bases and 11 bases, in that order; junction bases with no gene match: 13. The second PCR ran about 6 to 12 cycles with a sample-barcoded 5' primer and J-beta primers. The yield of each sample was at least 2.5 million CDR3-containing paired-end reads. Using its own MiXCR run on the 5' RACE reads, TCRdb lists one record per CDR3 protein. The table records hundreds of thousands of distinct CDR3 sequences, about 55% of them present only once. Isolation yielded PBMCs, at least 7 million per sample, in every case. Study findings and constraints: Samples with more naive T cells showed higher observed beta diversity. Versus aged donors, long-lived donors had higher diversity and more naive CD4+ cells.

Source material: blood. The V gene is TRBV20-1, the J gene TRBJ2-5; 11 positions agree with TRBD1. This clonotype was sampled from a man of 80 years or more in good health. The CDR3 loop is CSAPRTGGAGEQYF. The CDR3, as DNA: TGCAGTGCTCCGCGGACAGGGGGCGCGGGGGAGCAGTACTTC.